The 15 T cell receptor beta chains reported below all come from one sample, sequenced in a study of T-cell reconstitution after alpha-beta-depleted transplantation in children. TCRbeta library construction was performed incorporating unique molecular identifiers. TCRdb re-analysed the PCR reads in MiXCR, keeping a single row per CDR3 protein. The data show a few hundred thousand distinct CDR3 sequences, with about a sixth seen just once and roughly 27% held by the top ten. The sample was PBMCs, mostly from graft donor cells, taken 360 days after TCRalphabeta/CD19-depleted stem cell transplant. These TCRs come from a boy in the first two years of life who had a stem cell transplant for Wiskott-Aldrich syndrome, so the T cells may come from the graft donor.

This clonotype showed up just a few times. The rearrangement joins TRBV7-2 to TRBJ2-1, with 8 positions matching TRBD2. V lost 4 bases and J lost 3; bases outside the gene matches: 2. This CDR3 contains 14 residues. CDR1 is SGHTA, CDR2 FQGNSA, per germline. The chain's CDR3 is CASSWSGSYNEQFF. The CDR3 DNA follows: TGTGCCAGCAGCTGGAGCGGGAGCTACAATGAGCAGTTCTTC.

V gene TRBV24-1 combines with J gene TRBJ2-5, with D perhaps assigned TRBD1 or TRBD2 (6 bases each). V lost 2 bases and J lost 5, with 11 bases in between. The CDR3 totals 14 residues. Looked up from germline, CDR1 is KGHDR and CDR2 is SFDVKD. The CDR3 region is CATSDSGGPETQYF. The CDR3 bases are TGTGCCACCAGTGATTCTGGGGGGCCGGAGACCCAGTACTTC.

This rearrangement joins TRBV20-1 to TRBJ2-5, with TRBD2 as a possible D gene (5 bases). Germline loops: CDR1 DFQATT, CDR2 SNEGSKA (reference sequence). The length of the CDR3 is 17 residues. The V gene lost 1 base and the J gene lost 1 base, with 19 bases spanning the gap. The CDR3 loop is CSARGQGSGVGQETQYF. CDR3 DNA sequence: TGCAGTGCTAGAGGCCAAGGGAGCGGAGTCGGCCAAGAGACCCAGTACTTC.

The V call is TRBV7-2, the J call TRBJ2-6, with D possibly matching TRBD2 (5 bases). The CDR3 consists of 16 residues. V lost 1 base and J 2 bases, leaving 9 bases between the germline ends. Germline CDR1 is SGHTA and CDR2 is FQGNSA. CDR3 region: CASSLGLAPGANVLTF. CDR3 DNA: TGTGCCAGCAGCTTAGGTTTAGCGCCTGGGGCCAACGTCCTGACTTTC.

The rearrangement links TRBV2 to TRBJ2-7; TRBD2 might be the D (5 bases). The germline V gene has CDR1 SNHLY and CDR2 FYNNEI. The V and J ends lost 7 bases and 0 bases respectively, with 10 bases between them. The CDR3 contains 13 residues. The CDR3 DNA sequence: TGTGCCAGCACGAGGGTAACCTCCTACGAGCAGTACTTC. It yields the protein CASTRVTSYEQYF.

V usage is TRBV29-1 and J usage is TRBJ2-5; no definite D call. The germline V gene has CDR1 SQVTM and CDR2 ANQGSEA. This CDR3 contains 14 residues. V was trimmed by 4 bases and J by 4 bases, leaving 16 bases between them. The CDR3 DNA reads as TGCAGCGTTGTTTGGGCCCTTAAGGGAGAGACCCAGTACTTC. Translating it yields CSVVWALKGETQYF.

This clonotype appeared a few times. V and J are TRBV12-3 or TRBV12-4 and TRBJ2-6; D might be TRBD2 (6 bases). This CDR3 has 16 residues. V was clipped by 3 bases and J by 1 base, with 10 bases between them. The chain's CDR3 is CASSFGTFSGANVLTF. CDR3 DNA: TGTGCCAGCAGTTTCGGGACTTTTTCTGGGGCCAACGTCCTGACTTTC.

In this sample, this clonotype turned up a few times. The CDR3 sequence is CATSSGDFWGDIQYF. The CDR3 DNA reads as TGTGCCACCAGCAGTGGGGACTTTTGGGGAGACATTCAGTACTTC. The chain joins TRBV15 to TRBJ2-4; TRBD2 is a possible D gene (6 bases). The CDR3 loop spans 15 amino acids. Germline V gene lookup returns CDR1 LNHNV and CDR2 YYDKDF (reference sequence). Trimming cost V 3 bases and J 8 bases, with 17 bases left between them.

The chain is built from TRBV5-1 and TRBJ2-5; 7 bases are shared with TRBD1. The trim removed 4 bases at V and 0 bases at J, leaving 9 bases unmatched. Germline CDR1 is SGHRS and CDR2 is YFSETQ. The CDR3 loop spans 16 amino acids. The CDR3 spells CASSPQGPPYQETQYF. The CDR3, as DNA: TGCGCCAGCAGCCCACAGGGGCCTCCGTACCAAGAGACCCAGTACTTC.

A few counts support this clonotype. The rearrangement links TRBV5-1 to TRBJ2-1; no definite D call. CDR1 SGHRS and CDR2 YFSETQ come from the germline V gene. V lost 1 base, J lost 2 bases, and 10 bases lay in between. CDR3 length equals 15 residues. DNA of the CDR3: TGCGCCAGCAGCTTGTTAACTTTAACCTACAATGAGCAGTTCTTC. Amino acid sequence: CASSLLTLTYNEQFF. The whole variable domain, filled in from reference TRBV5-1 and TRBJ2-1, reads KAGVTQTPRYLIKTRGQQVTLSCSPISGHRSVSWYQQTPGQGLQFLFEYFSETQRNKGNFPGRFSGRQFSNSRSEMNVSTLELGDSALYLCASSLLTLTYNEQFFGPGTRLTVL.

The table lists this clonotype with a few counts. The V gene is TRBV7-2, the J gene TRBJ2-5; 7 bases are shared with TRBD1. V lost 5 bases, J lost 5 bases, and 8 bases stayed unmatched. From germline, CDR1 is SGHTA and CDR2 FQGNSA. The CDR3 runs to 14 residues. CDR3 residues: CASSPQGSLETQYF. CDR3 coding DNA: TGTGCCAGCAGCCCACAGGGGTCCTTGGAGACCCAGTACTTC.

CDR3 nucleotide sequence: TGCAGCGTTTTGGGACGCTACACAGATACGCAGTATTTT. Amino acid sequence: CSVLGRYTDTQYF. This sequence joins TRBV29-1 and TRBJ2-3; D is perhaps TRBD1 or TRBD2 (5 bases each). The CDR3 spans 13 residues. Trimming stripped 5 bases from V and 2 bases from J, with 11 bases between. Germline CDR1 SQVTM, CDR2 ANQGSEA.

This clonotype came up a few times. The V and J genes are TRBV2 and TRBJ2-1; TRBD1 might be the D (6 bases). Trimming removed 6 bases from V and 3 bases from J, with 15 bases in between. Germline CDR1 reads SNHLY; CDR2 reads FYNNEI. The CDR3 sequence is 15 residues long. CDR3 sequence (DNA): TGTGCCAGCAGCGACAGGCGGGCTATCTACAATGAGCAGTTCTTC. Encoded protein: CASSDRRAIYNEQFF.

There are a few counts of this clonotype. CDR3 sequence (DNA): TGTGCCAGCAGTTACGGGAATCGTAAGACCCAGTACTTC. Translated: CASSYGNRKTQYF. The chain carries TRBV6-2 or TRBV6-3 and TRBJ2-5; no reliable D call. The CDR3 has 13 residues. Deletions cut 2 bases from V and 6 bases from J, with 10 bases between. CDR1 is MNHEY, CDR2 SVGEGT, per germline.

This clonotype came up a few times. The gene calls are TRBV11-2 and TRBJ2-7; D is tentatively TRBD1 or TRBD2 (6 bases each). This CDR3 is 14 amino acids long. V was shortened by 4 bases and J by 2 bases, with 12 bases between the two germline ends. In germline, CDR1 is SGHAT, CDR2 FQNNGV. The CDR3, as DNA: TGTGCCAGCAGCTCGTCGGGGGCCACCTACGAGCAGTACTTC. Translation: CASSSSGATYEQYF. The variable domain in full, completed from reference TRBV11-2 and TRBJ2-7, reads EAGVAQSPRYKIIEKRQSVAFWCNPISGHATLYWYQQILGQGPKLLIQFQNNGVVDDSQLPKDRFSAERLKGVDSTLKIQPAKLEDSAVYLCASSSSGATYEQYFGPGTRLTVT.